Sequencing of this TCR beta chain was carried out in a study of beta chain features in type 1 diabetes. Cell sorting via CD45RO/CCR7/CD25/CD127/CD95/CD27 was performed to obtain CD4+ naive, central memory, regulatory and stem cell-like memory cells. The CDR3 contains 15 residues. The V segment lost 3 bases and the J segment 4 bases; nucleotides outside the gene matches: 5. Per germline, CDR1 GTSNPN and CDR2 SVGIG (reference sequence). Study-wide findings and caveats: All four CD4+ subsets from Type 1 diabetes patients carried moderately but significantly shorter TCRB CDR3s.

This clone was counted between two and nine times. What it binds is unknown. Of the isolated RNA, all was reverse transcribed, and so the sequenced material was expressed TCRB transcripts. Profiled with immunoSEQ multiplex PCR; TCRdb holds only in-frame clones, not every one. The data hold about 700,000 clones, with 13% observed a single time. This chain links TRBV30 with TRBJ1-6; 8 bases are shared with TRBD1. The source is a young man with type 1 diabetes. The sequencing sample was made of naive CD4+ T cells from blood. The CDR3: CAWSITGGYNSPLHF. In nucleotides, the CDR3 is TGTGCCTGGAGCATTACAGGGGGTTATAATTCACCCCTCCACTTT.